This T cell receptor beta chain was sequenced during a study of CD8 T cells in Susac syndrome. For the study at large: Within the sequenced Susac syndrome patient group, about six exhibited active disease and roughly 8 were in remission.

The germline V gene encodes CDR1 ENHRY and CDR2 SYGVKD. The CDR3 totals 16 residues. Trimming took off 4 bases at V and 0 bases at J, with 10 bases between the two ends. After extraction with the RNeasy kit, roughly 0.45 to 1 ug of the RNA was reverse transcribed using random hexamers. Via MiXCR, TCRdb re-called the immunoSEQ multiplex PCR reads, giving one row per CDR3 protein. The sample consists of around 100,000 distinct CDR3 sequences, about 95% of them appearing once. Sequencing of TCR beta, carried out with a high-throughput approach, was applied to CD8+ and CD4+ T cells from the blood. The TCR sequence derives from a human donor with Susac syndrome. This chain joins TRBV10-3 and TRBJ1-6, with no clear D. Sequencing was carried out using CD8+ T cells from PBMCs. The CDR3 loop is CAISARSISYNSPLHF. CDR3 nucleotide sequence: TGTGCCATCAGTGCCCGATCTATCTCCTATAATTCACCCCTCCACTTT.